This T cell receptor (beta chain) was retrieved from a study of blood T cell repertoires in COVID-19. Assay: immunoSEQ multiplex PCR; the TCRdb copy retains only in-frame clones and omits some. The sample includes approximately 110,000 clones, less than 85% of them seen just once. This clone was seen a few times. The V gene lost 5 bases and the J gene lost 4 bases, with 15 bases spanning the gap. From germline, CDR1 is MGHDK and CDR2 SYGVNS. The CDR3 totals 15 residues. V is TRBV25-1 and J is TRBJ2-1; no clear D gene. The receptor comes from a man aged 65 to 85 with active or convalescent COVID-19. Sequenced input: peripheral blood. CDR3 residues: CASSSSLLGYNEQFF. As DNA, the CDR3 is TGTGCCAGCAGTTCCTCCCTTCTAGGATACAATGAGCAGTTCTTC.